The count of the clone carrying this T cell receptor (beta chain) is one. This sample was taken from a study of T cells after yellow fever vaccination. TCRdb redid the calling of the 5' RACE reads with MiXCR, one entry per CDR3 protein. The repertoire holds 250,000 to 300,000 distinct CDR3 sequences, with roughly 4.8% as singletons. The specimen comprised CD4+ T cells sorted from PBMCs, sampled on the day of the yellow fever booster vaccination. This TCR came from a man between 18 and 35 years old who received the YFV17D yellow fever vaccine.

The CDR3 region is CASSVPESTDTQYF. CDR3 DNA sequence: TGTGCCAGCAGCGTTCCGGAATCGACAGATACGCAGTATTTT. The gene calls are TRBV9 and TRBJ2-3, with D unresolved. Germline V gene sequence: CDR1 SGDLS, CDR2 YYNGEE. V lost 2 bases, J lost 3 bases, and 10 bases lay in between. This CDR3 spans 14 amino acids. Supplemented by reference TRBV9 and TRBJ2-3, the full variable domain reads DSGVTQTPKHLITATGQRVTLRCSPRSGDLSVYWYQQSLDQGLQFLIQYYNGEERAKGNILERFSAQQFPDLHSELNLSSLELGDSALYFCASSVPESTDTQYFGPGTRLTVL.